This T cell receptor (beta chain) was retrieved from a study of blood T cells in healthy people across ages. A second roughly 6 to 12 cycle PCR used barcoded and J-beta primers. Each TCR beta cDNA got a 12-nucleotide random molecular identifier. TCRdb reprocessed the 5' RACE reads with MiXCR, giving one entry per CDR3 protein. In the table there are nearly 800,000 distinct CDR3 sequences, roughly 25% of which are singletons. The sample was also linked to a second study, of T cells of mothers and their children.

This clonotype was sampled from a boy between 10 and 17 years old in good health. Sequencing was carried out using blood.

DNA of the CDR3: TGTGCCAGCAGCTCCGCGATTGGGGACCGAGGAGCAGATACGCAGTATTTT. Its translation is CASSSAIGDRGADTQYF. The V gene is TRBV7-9, the J gene TRBJ2-3; D may correspond to TRBD1 or TRBD2 (5 bases each). This CDR3 is built from 17 residues. V was pared by 4 bases and J by 4 bases, with 21 bases between. Germline lookup yields CDR1 SEHNR and CDR2 FQNEAQ (reference sequence). Complete variable domain (other parts from reference TRBV7-9 and TRBJ2-3): DTGVSQNPRHKITKRGQNVTFRCDPISEHNRLYWYRQTLGQGPEFLTYFQNEAQLEKSRLLSDRFSAERPKGSFSTLEIQRTEQGDSAMYLCASSSAIGDRGADTQYFGPGTRLTVL.